One sample yielded the 25 T cell receptor beta chains listed below, sequenced in a study of CD8 T cell repertoires and HIV-1 epitope variants. These receptors are not linked to any known antigen. The protocol was immunoSEQ multiplex PCR, while the TCRdb copy is restricted to in-frame clones and leaves out a portion. The table includes approximately 4,900 clones, approximately 66% detected once. Sequencing was done on a sample of cultured CD8+ T cells derived from PBMCs. The receptors derive from a male donor with HIV.

This rearrangement joins TRBV25-1 to TRBJ1-2, with 7 bases that match TRBD1. Germline V lookup: CDR1 MGHDK, CDR2 SYGVNS. The CDR3 sequence is 14 residues long. The V segment lost 9 bases and the J segment 3 bases; nucleotides outside the gene matches: 10. CDR3 residues: CASFSSGTDYGYTF. The CDR3 DNA sequence: TGTGCCAGTTTTTCATCCGGGACAGACTATGGCTACACCTTC.

The rearrangement uses TRBV28 and TRBJ1-1; D is ambiguous. The CDR3 runs to 15 residues. Trimming left V 3 bases short and J 2 bases short, with 13 bases between. Germline CDR1 and CDR2: MDHEN and SYDVKM. The CDR3, as DNA: TGTGCCAGCAGTTTGCGGCTGGTAGCTAACACTGAAGCTTTCTTT. As protein: CASSLRLVANTEAFF.

The rearrangement links TRBV9 to TRBJ1-2; 8 bases map to TRBD1. The CDR3 consists of 14 residues. J lost 8 bases, V lost 4 bases, and 10 bases had no gene match. The germline CDR1 and CDR2 sequences are SGDLS and YYNGEE. The CDR3 DNA reads as TGTGCCAGCAGCACTCCGGGACAGGTTCTCGGCTACACCTTC. Protein sequence: CASSTPGQVLGYTF.

This clone was counted only a few times. V gene TRBV2 combines with J gene TRBJ2-1, with TRBD2 identical over 7 bases. Germline trimming cut 4 bases from V and 3 bases from J; bases unmatched to any gene: 15. The CDR3 runs to 18 residues. Germline CDR1 reads SNHLY; CDR2 reads FYNNEI. Here the CDR3 DNA reads TGTGCCAGCAGTGTTTCAGAGACTAGCTCTTTGATCTACAATGAGCAGTTCTTC. This gives the protein CASSVSETSSLIYNEQFF.

CDR3 DNA sequence: TGTGCCAGCAACATCCAACAGTACAATGAGCAGTTCTTC. Encoded protein: CASNIQQYNEQFF. The chain carries TRBV2 and TRBJ2-1; D uncertain. The CDR3 spans 13 residues. Germline V CDR1 and CDR2: SNHLY, FYNNEI. The V end lost 7 bases, the J end lost 4 bases, and 11 bases lay between the germline ends.

The chain's CDR3 is CASSLFLRGTGDNEQFF. The CDR3 region has the DNA TGTGCCAGCAGTTTATTCCTACGCGGGACAGGGGACAATGAGCAGTTCTTC. V and J are TRBV27 and TRBJ2-1; 10 bases agree with TRBD1. Germline CDR1 and CDR2: MNHEY and SMNVEV (reference sequence). J was trimmed by 5 bases and V by 1 base; bases with no gene match: 8. The CDR3 is made up of 17 amino acids.

The rearrangement joins TRBV6-9 to TRBJ2-2, with a possible D match to TRBD1 (6 bases). V lost 6 bases to trimming and J lost 4 bases, with 9 bases between them. The CDR3 totals 13 residues. Germline CDR1 reads MNHGY; CDR2 reads SVAAGI. CDR3 region: CASSSDSTGELFF. The CDR3 DNA sequence: TGTGCCAGCAGCTCGGACAGCACCGGGGAGCTGTTTTTT.

The rearrangement uses TRBV7-8 and TRBJ2-5; the D is unclear. V was clipped by 5 bases and J by 0 bases, with 7 bases between them. CDR1 and CDR2 (germline): SGHVS, FQNEAQ. The CDR3 extends over 13 amino acids. The CDR3 loop reads CASSVTNQETQYF. The DNA for the CDR3 is TGTGCCAGCAGCGTAACGAACCAAGAGACCCAGTACTTC.

This rearrangement joins TRBV10-3 to TRBJ2-2; tentatively, D is TRBD2 (7 bases). The germline V and J ends were trimmed by 10 bases and 0 bases, with 9 bases remaining between them. Germline V CDR1 and CDR2: ENHRY, SYGVKD. The CDR3 consists of 13 residues. The CDR3 DNA sequence: TGTGCCACCGGGGGGCCGAACACCGGGGAGCTGTTTTTT. This sequence encodes CATGGPNTGELFF.

The rearrangement joins TRBV13 to TRBJ2-2; 10 bases align to TRBD2. CDR1 and CDR2 from the germline V gene are PRHDT and FYEKMQ (reference sequence). The CDR3 spans 17 residues. V dropped 0 bases and J dropped 4; count of bases not matched to a gene: 5. As DNA, the CDR3 is TGTGCCAGCAGCTTAGGTTGGGCTAGCGGGAGCACCGGGGAGCTGTTTTTT. Protein sequence: CASSLGWASGSTGELFF. Variable domain in full (rest from reference TRBV13 and TRBJ2-2): AAGVIQSPRHLIKEKRETATLKCYPIPRHDTVYWYQQGPGQDPQFLISFYEKMQSDKGSIPDRFSAQQFSDYHSELNMSSLELGDSALYFCASSLGWASGSTGELFFGEGSRLTVL.

The rearrangement uses TRBV29-1 and TRBJ2-4, with 12 bases aligning to TRBD1. Germline CDR1 reads SQVTM; CDR2 reads ANQGSEA. The J segment lost 10 bases and the V segment lost 0 bases, leaving 4 bases of the junction unmatched. The CDR3 is 14 residues long. CDR3 sequence (DNA): TGCAGCGTTGAAGAGGGACAGGGGGCTGCAATTCAGTACTTC. Its protein is CSVEEGQGAAIQYF.

The CDR3 DNA reads as TGTGCCAGCCTGGGCCGTCACACTGAAGCTTTCTTT. Translation: CASLGRHTEAFF. The chain recombines TRBV7-2 with TRBJ1-1; no clear D. The V gene lost 8 bases and the J gene lost 3 bases, with 10 bases spanning the gap. The length of the CDR3 is 12 residues. Germline lookup yields CDR1 SGHTA and CDR2 FQGNSA. Variable domain in full (rest from reference TRBV7-2 and TRBJ1-1): GAGVSQSPSNKVTEKGKDVELRCDPISGHTALYWYRQSLGQGLEFLIYFQGNSAPDKSGLPSDRFSAERTGGSVSTLTIQRTQQEDSAVYLCASLGRHTEAFFGQGTRLTVV.

Only one count was recorded for this clone. The chain is built from TRBV6-6 and TRBJ1-2; D might be TRBD1 (6 bases). Germline CDR1 reads MNHNY; CDR2 reads SVGAGI (reference sequence). The CDR3 has 15 residues. Trimming stripped 2 bases from V and 4 bases from J, with 14 bases between. CDR3 sequence (DNA): TGTGCCAGCAGTTACCCACAGACAGGTTCCTATGGCTACACCTTC. Its protein is CASSYPQTGSYGYTF.

The CDR3 loop is CASSRDSSYEQYF. Here the CDR3 DNA reads TGTGCCAGCAGTCGGGACAGCTCCTACGAGCAGTACTTC. The V call is TRBV27, the J call TRBJ2-7; 7 bases map to TRBD1. The CDR3 spans 13 residues. Trimming at V came to 5 bases and at J to 0 bases, leaving 1 base not matched to a gene. Germline V gives CDR1 MNHEY, CDR2 SMNVEV (reference sequence).

V gene TRBV7-6 combines with J gene TRBJ2-7, with D possibly TRBD2 on 6 matching bases. Germline CDR1 reads SGHVS; CDR2 reads FNYEAQ. This CDR3 contains 13 residues. V was cut by 5 bases and J by 1 base, with 9 bases left in between. In nucleotides, the CDR3 is TGTGCCAGCAGCCCGGGACTTTCCTACGAGCAGTACTTC. Protein sequence: CASSPGLSYEQYF.

This rearrangement joins TRBV5-6 to TRBJ2-5; no clear D. Germline lookup yields CDR1 SGHDT and CDR2 YYEEEE. The CDR3 loop spans 13 amino acids. Trimming removed 1 base at V and 2 bases at J, with 6 bases between. Here the CDR3 reads CASSLSGQETQYF. CDR3 nucleotide sequence: TGTGCCAGCAGCTTGTCAGGTCAAGAGACCCAGTACTTC.

V and J are TRBV10-3 and TRBJ1-4; D is uncertain. CDR3 length: 17 residues. CDR1 is ENHRY, CDR2 SYGVKD, per germline. V lost 3 bases and J 0 bases, leaving 14 bases between the germline ends. CDR3 residues: CAISDDATQSTNEKLFF. CDR3 nucleotide sequence: TGTGCCATCAGTGACGATGCCACCCAATCAACTAATGAAAAACTGTTTTTT.

The gene calls are TRBV6-6 and TRBJ2-3; 16 nucleotides agree with TRBD2. CDR1 is MNHNY and CDR2 is SVGAGI in the germline V gene (reference sequence). Losses at the gene ends were 10 bases for V and 7 bases for J; bases not matched to a gene: 8. The CDR3 length is 15 residues. The CDR3 loop is CATLRGLAGGNTQYF. The CDR3 DNA sequence: TGTGCCACCCTAAGGGGACTAGCGGGAGGGAATACGCAGTATTTT.

The CDR3 here is CASSLSGTGELFF. The CDR3 region has the DNA TGTGCCAGTAGTCTTAGCGGGACCGGGGAGCTGTTTTTT. This chain uses TRBV19 with TRBJ2-2; 7 bases fit TRBD2. Germline CDR1 is LNHDA and CDR2 is SQIVND (reference sequence). Unmatched junction bases numbered 2, after V lost 5 bases and J lost 5 bases. CDR3 length equals 13 residues.

The genes are TRBV11-3 and TRBJ1-2, with TRBD1 as a possible D gene (5 bases). The CDR3 spans 14 residues. From germline, CDR1 is SGHNT and CDR2 YENEEA. V was clipped by 5 bases and J by 4 bases, with 14 bases between them. This chain's CDR3 is CASSPRGGGYGYTF. DNA of the CDR3: TGTGCCAGCAGCCCTCGGGGTGGGGGCTATGGCTACACCTTC.

This chain joins TRBV4-3 and TRBJ2-7; 8 nucleotides match TRBD1. J was trimmed by 3 bases and V by 4 bases; bases with no gene match: 8. This CDR3 region has 15 residues. From germline, CDR1 is LGHNA and CDR2 YSLEER. In DNA form, the CDR3 reads TGCGCCAGCAGCCTCTCAGGGGGCACGGGCTACGAGCAGTACTTC. Amino acid sequence: CASSLSGGTGYEQYF.

The DNA of the CDR3 is TGTGCCATCAGTGATCGGGGTGGCAATCAGCCCCAGCATTTT. Protein sequence: CAISDRGGNQPQHF. The rearrangement uses TRBV10-3 and TRBJ1-5; D gene unclear. CDR1 is ENHRY and CDR2 is SYGVKD in the germline V gene. With 3 bases removed from V and 2 bases from J, the gap between germline ends came to 8 bases. This CDR3 region has 14 residues.

V and J are TRBV5-4 and TRBJ1-1; D not resolved. The ends were cut back, 5 bases at V and 1 base at J, with 12 bases in the middle. The CDR3 totals 14 residues. CDR1 is SGHNT and CDR2 is YYREEE in the germline V gene (reference sequence). CDR3 in amino acids: CASRNPEGNTEAFF. CDR3 DNA sequence: TGTGCCAGCAGAAATCCGGAAGGGAACACTGAAGCTTTCTTT. Full variable domain (remainder filled in from reference TRBV5-4 and TRBJ1-1): ETGVTQSPTHLIKTRGQQVTLRCSSQSGHNTVSWYQQALGQGPQFIFQYYREEENGRGNFPPRFSGLQFPNYSSELNVNALELDDSALYLCASRNPEGNTEAFFGQGTRLTVV.

CDR3: CASSDTQGRAYEQYF. In DNA, the CDR3 is TGTGCCAGCAGCGACACACAGGGGCGAGCCTACGAGCAGTACTTC. The V call is TRBV13, the J call TRBJ2-5; 7 positions match TRBD1. The DNA end is more similar to TRBJ2-7, so the J call may be wrong. CDR3 length: 15 residues. Per the germline V gene, CDR1 is PRHDT and CDR2 is FYEKMQ (reference sequence).

The CDR3 coding sequence is TGCGCCAGCAGCCCCACAGCGGTTTACGAGCAGTACTTC. Translating it yields CASSPTAVYEQYF. The V call is TRBV5-1, the J call TRBJ2-7, with TRBD2 as a possible D gene (5 bases). The germline V gene encodes CDR1 SGHRS and CDR2 YFSETQ. The CDR3 extends over 13 amino acids. Trimming stripped 4 bases from V and 4 bases from J, with 12 bases between.